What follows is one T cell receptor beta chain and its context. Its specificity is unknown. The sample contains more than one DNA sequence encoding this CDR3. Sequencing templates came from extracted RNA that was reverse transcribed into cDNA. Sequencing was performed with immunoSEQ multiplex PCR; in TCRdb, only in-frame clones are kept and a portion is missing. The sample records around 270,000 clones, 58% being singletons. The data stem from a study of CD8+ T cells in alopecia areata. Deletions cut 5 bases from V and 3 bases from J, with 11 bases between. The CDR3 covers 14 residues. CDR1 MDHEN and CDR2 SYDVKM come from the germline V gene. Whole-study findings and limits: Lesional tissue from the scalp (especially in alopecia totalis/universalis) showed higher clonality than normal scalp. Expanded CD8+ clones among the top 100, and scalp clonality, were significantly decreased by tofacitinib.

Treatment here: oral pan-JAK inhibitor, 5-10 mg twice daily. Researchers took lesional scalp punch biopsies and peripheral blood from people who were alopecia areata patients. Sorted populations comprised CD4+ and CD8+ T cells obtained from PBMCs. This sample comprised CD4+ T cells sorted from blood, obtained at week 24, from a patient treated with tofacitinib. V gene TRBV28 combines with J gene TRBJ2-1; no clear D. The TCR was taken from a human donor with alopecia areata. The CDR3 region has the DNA TGTGCCAGCAGTACCGGGCCGCGCTACAATGAGCAGTTCTTC. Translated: CASSTGPRYNEQFF.